The 20 T cell receptor beta chains below come from one sample, sequenced in a study of blood T cell repertoires in COVID-19. Libraries were prepared by immunoSEQ multiplex PCR; TCRdb keeps only in-frame clonotypes and omits some of them. The sample shows around 300,000 clones, around nine tenths of them seen only once. The sequencing sample was made of PBMCs or T cells enriched from blood (not recorded which). Source of these receptors: a man aged 25-40 years who had recovered from COVID-19.

The chain couples TRBV19 to TRBJ2-2; unclear D gene. V shed 2 bases and J shed 3 bases, with 7 bases lying between them. Germline-derived CDR1 and CDR2 are LNHDA and SQIVND (reference sequence). The CDR3 is 14 residues long. DNA for the CDR3: TGTGCCAGTAGTATATGGCTAGACACCGGGGAGCTGTTTTTT. This gives the protein CASSIWLDTGELFF. Based on the CDR3 plus reference TRBV19 and TRBJ2-2, the full variable domain is DGGITQSPKYLFRKEGQNVTLSCEQNLNHDAMYWYRQDPGQGLRLIYYSQIVNDFQKGDIAEGYSVSREKKESFPLTVTSAQKNPTAFYLCASSIWLDTGELFFGEGSRLTVL.

The CDR3 spells CASSGGEQFF. In DNA form, the CDR3 reads TGTGCCAGCAGCGGTGGCGAGCAGTTCTTC. The genes are TRBV7-9 and TRBJ2-1, with unresolved D. The germline gives CDR1 SEHNR, CDR2 FQNEAQ (reference sequence). Trimming removed 5 bases at V and 10 bases at J, with 6 bases between. The CDR3 is made up of 10 amino acids.

V gene TRBV29-1 combines with J gene TRBJ1-1; D call uncertain. The CDR3 contains 12 residues. The V end was cut by 2 bases, the J end by 1 base, with 5 bases between. The germline gives CDR1 SQVTM, CDR2 ANQGSEA. For the CDR3, the DNA is TGCAGCGTTGAACCGGGGAACACTGAAGCTTTCTTT. It codes for CSVEPGNTEAFF.

Written as DNA, the CDR3 is TGTGCCAGTAGGGCAACTACCGGGACAGGGGCCAGCTCCTATAATTCACCCCTCCACTTT. This translates into CASRATTGTGASSYNSPLHF. The genes are TRBV19 and TRBJ1-6, with 10 positions matching TRBD1. The CDR3 sequence is 20 residues long. The junction had 14 bases not matched to a gene; V was cut back by 6 bases and J by 0 bases. Germline CDR1 and CDR2: LNHDA and SQIVND (reference sequence). Variable domain in full (rest from reference TRBV19 and TRBJ1-6): DGGITQSPKYLFRKEGQNVTLSCEQNLNHDAMYWYRQDPGQGLRLIYYSQIVNDFQKGDIAEGYSVSREKKESFPLTVTSAQKNPTAFYLCASRATTGTGASSYNSPLHFGNGTRLTVT.

This chain uses TRBV18 with TRBJ2-7; 8 bases fit TRBD1. The CDR3 totals 14 residues. Germline values: CDR1 KGHSH, CDR2 LQKENI. V was pared by 3 bases and J by 3 bases, with 4 bases of the junction left unmatched. CDR3 DNA: TGTGCCAGCTCACCGACAGGGGCTCTCTACGAGCAGTACTTC. This codes for CASSPTGALYEQYF. The full variable domain, completed using reference TRBV18 and TRBJ2-7, is NAGVMQNPRHLVRRRGQEARLRCSPMKGHSHVYWYRQLPEEGLKFMVYLQKENIIDESGMPKERFSAEFPKEGPSILRIQQVVRGDSAAYFCASSPTGALYEQYFGPGTRLTVT.

The chain has TRBV28 and TRBJ2-3; 7 nucleotides line up with TRBD2. The CDR3 is 15 residues long. V was clipped by 4 bases and J by 0 bases; unmatched bases: 4. The germline gives CDR1 MDHEN, CDR2 SYDVKM. The CDR3 DNA sequence: TGTGCCAGCAGTTCGCCGGGGGGAAGCACAGATACGCAGTATTTT. Translation gives CASSSPGGSTDTQYF.

As to this clone: The same CDR3 is also encoded by other DNA sequences in this sample. J is TRBJ1-5 and V is TRBV19, with D possibly matching TRBD1 (6 bases). Germline values: CDR1 LNHDA, CDR2 SQIVND (reference sequence). The CDR3 is 15 residues long. V was cut by 6 bases and J by 2 bases, with 14 bases left in between. This chain's CDR3 is CASSTQQGRNQPQHF. CDR3 coding DNA: TGTGCCAGTAGCACCCAACAGGGTCGCAATCAGCCCCAGCATTTT.

V is TRBV19 and J is TRBJ2-7, with 8 bases identical to TRBD1. J was trimmed by 6 bases and V by 6 bases; bases with no gene match: 7. The CDR3 spans 13 residues. Germline V gene lookup returns CDR1 LNHDA and CDR2 SQIVND (reference sequence). The chain's CDR3 is CASRTQGAREQYF. The CDR3 DNA reads TGTGCCAGTAGAACGCAGGGGGCGCGCGAGCAGTACTTC.

The chain links TRBV11-1 to TRBJ2-7, with TRBD1 matching over 11 bases. Trimming at V came to 3 bases and at J to 6 bases, leaving 4 bases not matched to a gene. CDR3 length equals 14 residues. Germline V lookup: CDR1 SGHAT, CDR2 FQDESV (reference sequence). The CDR3 DNA is TGTGCCAGCAGCTTTGGACAGGGGGCTTTCGAGCAGTACTTC. This gives the protein CASSFGQGAFEQYF.

A word on this clone: Other DNA sequences of this sample code for an identical CDR3. The genes are TRBV18 and TRBJ2-7, with 7 bases lining up with TRBD1. CDR1 is KGHSH and CDR2 is LQKENI in the germline V gene. V lost 6 bases and J lost 5; bases outside the gene matches: 4. The length of the CDR3 is 12 residues. The CDR3 reads CASSPGTDEQYF. CDR3 coding DNA: TGTGCCAGCTCCCCGGGGACAGACGAGCAGTACTTC.

The chain links TRBV28 to TRBJ1-2; D possibly corresponds to TRBD1 (6 bases). V dropped 7 bases and J dropped 4 bases, with 16 bases sitting between them. The CDR3 spans 14 residues. Germline V gene lookup returns CDR1 MDHEN and CDR2 SYDVKM. CDR3 region: CASIPTGEGYGYTF. CDR3 nucleotide sequence: TGTGCCAGCATCCCGACAGGAGAAGGCTATGGCTACACCTTC.

This clone occurred once. V is TRBV19 and J is TRBJ1-5; D possibly corresponds to TRBD1 (6 bases). CDR3 size: 15 residues. Deletions cut 6 bases from V and 4 bases from J, with 16 bases between. Germline lookup yields CDR1 LNHDA and CDR2 SQIVND (reference sequence). The CDR3 spells CASSPDGTNNQPQHF. The CDR3 DNA is TGTGCCAGTAGCCCCGATGGGACAAATAATCAGCCCCAGCATTTT.

This chain uses TRBV9 with TRBJ1-2; TRBD1 might be the D (6 bases). The CDR3 runs 14 residues. Trimming left V 0 bases short and J 8 bases short, with 14 bases between. Germline assignment: CDR1 SGDLS and CDR2 YYNGEE. The CDR3 bases are TGTGCCAGCAGCGTAGAGACAGGACCTGCGGGCTACACCTTC. Translating gives CASSVETGPAGYTF.

Here the CDR3 DNA reads TGTGCCAGCAGTTTACTAGCGGGGGTGGAGCAGTTCTTC. Translating gives CASSLLAGVEQFF. The V and J genes are TRBV12-3 or TRBV12-4 and TRBJ2-1, with TRBD2 matching 10 bases. The CDR3 is made up of 13 amino acids. V shed 2 bases, J shed 10 bases, and the junction held 2 bases outside the gene matches.

CDR3 DNA: TGTGCCAGCAGTTTTCAGGTGGTTGGGTATGGCTACACCTTC. Protein product: CASSFQVVGYGYTF. The chain employs TRBV27 and TRBJ1-2, with unresolved D. Germline-derived CDR1 and CDR2 are MNHEY and SMNVEV (reference sequence). Trimming pared 3 bases from V and 5 bases from J, leaving 13 bases between. CDR3 length equals 14 residues.

The CDR3 coding sequence is TGTGCCATCAGTGAGTCGTCGGCGGGGAATCAGCCCCAGCATTTT. It encodes CAISESSAGNQPQHF. The gene calls are TRBV10-3 and TRBJ1-5, with D unresolved. The ends were cut back, 0 bases at V and 4 bases at J, with 10 bases in the middle. Germline CDR1 ENHRY, CDR2 SYGVKD. The CDR3 runs 15 residues.

This chain connects TRBV5-1 to TRBJ1-5; 7 nucleotides match TRBD1. V shed 1 base, J shed 1 base, and the junction held 2 bases outside the gene matches. Germline loops: CDR1 SGHRS, CDR2 YFSETQ. There are 15 residues in the CDR3. CDR3 sequence (DNA): TGCGCCAGCAGCTTGTCAGGGGGGAGCAATCAGCCCCAGCATTTT. This gives the protein CASSLSGGSNQPQHF.

The chain has TRBV7-8 and TRBJ1-1; tentative D call: TRBD1 (5 bases). The CDR3 length is 12 residues. Germline CDR1 SGHVS, CDR2 FQNEAQ. V lost 5 bases, J lost 5 bases, and 9 bases lay in between. Here the CDR3 DNA reads TGTGCCAGCAGCCCCCGACAGACTGAAGCTTTCTTT. As protein: CASSPRQTEAFF.

The rearrangement uses TRBV5-1 and TRBJ1-1; possible D gene TRBD1, 5 bases. Trimming cost V 6 bases and J 4 bases, with 16 bases left between them. CDR1 is SGHRS and CDR2 is YFSETQ in the germline V gene. The CDR3 loop spans 14 amino acids. The CDR3: CASTADSIATEAFF. CDR3 sequence (DNA): TGCGCCAGCACCGCTGACAGCATAGCCACTGAAGCTTTCTTT.

This chain connects TRBV24-1 to TRBJ2-1; TRBD2 aligns across 9 bases. The CDR3 is made up of 16 amino acids. The ends lost 3 bases at V and 3 bases at J; junction bases unmatched: 5. Per the germline V gene, CDR1 is KGHDR and CDR2 is SFDVKD. The CDR3 DNA sequence: TGTGCCACCAGTGATCAGACTAGCGGCCTCTACAATGAGCAGTTCTTC. Protein product: CATSDQTSGLYNEQFF.